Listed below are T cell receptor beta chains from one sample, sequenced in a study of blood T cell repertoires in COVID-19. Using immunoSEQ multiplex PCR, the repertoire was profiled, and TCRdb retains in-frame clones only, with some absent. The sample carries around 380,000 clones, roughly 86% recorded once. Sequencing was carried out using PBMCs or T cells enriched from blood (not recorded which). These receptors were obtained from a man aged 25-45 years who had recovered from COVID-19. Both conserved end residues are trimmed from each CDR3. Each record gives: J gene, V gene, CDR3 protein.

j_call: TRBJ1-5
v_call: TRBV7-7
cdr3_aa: ASSLVSTGPRPQH

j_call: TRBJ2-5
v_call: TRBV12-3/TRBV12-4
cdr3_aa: ASSRGEETQY

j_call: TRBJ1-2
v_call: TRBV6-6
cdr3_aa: ASSYRGQSYGYT

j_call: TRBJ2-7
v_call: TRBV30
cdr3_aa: ACQTGVVGGQY

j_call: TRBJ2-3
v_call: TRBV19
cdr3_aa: ASSPQGAIADTQY

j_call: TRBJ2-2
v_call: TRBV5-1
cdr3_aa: ASSPRIRDTGELF

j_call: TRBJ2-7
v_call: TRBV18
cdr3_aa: ASSRDRSSYEQY

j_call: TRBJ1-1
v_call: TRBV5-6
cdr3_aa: ASREPGTGNTEAF

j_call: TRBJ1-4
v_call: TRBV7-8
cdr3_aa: ASSLRSTGTNEKLF

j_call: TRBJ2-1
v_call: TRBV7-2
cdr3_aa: ASSSTSGSPSQF

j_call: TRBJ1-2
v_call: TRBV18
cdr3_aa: ASSPPGTGGNYGYT

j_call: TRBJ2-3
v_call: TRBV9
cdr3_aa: ASSEGGEADTQY

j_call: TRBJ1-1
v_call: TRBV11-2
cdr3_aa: ASSPRQGSNTEAF

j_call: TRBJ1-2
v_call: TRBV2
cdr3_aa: ASSEGRALYGYT

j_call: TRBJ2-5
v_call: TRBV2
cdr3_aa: ASRPPLQETQY

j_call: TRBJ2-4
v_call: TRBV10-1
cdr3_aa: ASSESPLDANIQY

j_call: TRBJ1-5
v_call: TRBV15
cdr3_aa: ATSRVYYLAGLGYSNQPQH

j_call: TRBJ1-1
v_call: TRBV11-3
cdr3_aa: ASRAGGSVGEAF

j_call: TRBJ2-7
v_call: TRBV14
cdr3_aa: ASSQDWGRTYEQY

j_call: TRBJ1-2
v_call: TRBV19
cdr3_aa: ASTSQGEPGYT

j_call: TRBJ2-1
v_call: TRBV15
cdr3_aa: AGSRDRGNEQF

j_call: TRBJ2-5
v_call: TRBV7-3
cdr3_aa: ASSLGLAGQETQY

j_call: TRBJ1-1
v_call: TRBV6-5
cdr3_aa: ASSYSAGNTEAF

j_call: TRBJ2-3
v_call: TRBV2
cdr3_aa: ASSYGLAGNTDTQY

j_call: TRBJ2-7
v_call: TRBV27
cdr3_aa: ASSRDRLAYEQY

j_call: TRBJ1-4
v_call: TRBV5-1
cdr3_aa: ASRTGTGEEKLF

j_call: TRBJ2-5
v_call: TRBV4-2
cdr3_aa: ASSHSPGGTVTSGETQY

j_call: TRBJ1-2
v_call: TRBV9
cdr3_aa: ASSASPQDGYT

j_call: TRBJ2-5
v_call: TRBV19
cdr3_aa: ASGSTGGQETQY